The entry that follows covers one TCR beta chain sequence. Its target is not known. These data belong to a study of blood T cells in healthy people across ages. Study-wide background: Capturing about one barcoded beta molecule per two T cells was achieved by template switching. Findings of the study overall: In these data, TCR beta diversity tracked strongly with naive T cell percentage. Diversity estimates from one million T cells were considered underestimates.

With a J-beta primer mix and a sample-barcoded 5' primer, a second PCR ran about 6 to 11 cycles. TCRdb redid the calling of the 5' RACE reads with MiXCR, one entry per CDR3 protein. The table shows over 700,000 distinct CDR3 sequences, with roughly 50% occurring only once. The CDR3 has 14 residues. J gave up 0 bases and V 7 bases, and 6 bases lay outside the gene matches. The rearrangement links TRBV12-3 or TRBV12-4 to TRBJ2-7, with 7 bases that match TRBD2. This receptor was obtained from a man older than 75 in good health. The sequenced sample was blood. CDR3 sequence: CASTSGMGSYEQYF. The DNA for the CDR3 is TGTGCCAGCACCAGCGGGATGGGCTCCTACGAGCAGTACTTC.